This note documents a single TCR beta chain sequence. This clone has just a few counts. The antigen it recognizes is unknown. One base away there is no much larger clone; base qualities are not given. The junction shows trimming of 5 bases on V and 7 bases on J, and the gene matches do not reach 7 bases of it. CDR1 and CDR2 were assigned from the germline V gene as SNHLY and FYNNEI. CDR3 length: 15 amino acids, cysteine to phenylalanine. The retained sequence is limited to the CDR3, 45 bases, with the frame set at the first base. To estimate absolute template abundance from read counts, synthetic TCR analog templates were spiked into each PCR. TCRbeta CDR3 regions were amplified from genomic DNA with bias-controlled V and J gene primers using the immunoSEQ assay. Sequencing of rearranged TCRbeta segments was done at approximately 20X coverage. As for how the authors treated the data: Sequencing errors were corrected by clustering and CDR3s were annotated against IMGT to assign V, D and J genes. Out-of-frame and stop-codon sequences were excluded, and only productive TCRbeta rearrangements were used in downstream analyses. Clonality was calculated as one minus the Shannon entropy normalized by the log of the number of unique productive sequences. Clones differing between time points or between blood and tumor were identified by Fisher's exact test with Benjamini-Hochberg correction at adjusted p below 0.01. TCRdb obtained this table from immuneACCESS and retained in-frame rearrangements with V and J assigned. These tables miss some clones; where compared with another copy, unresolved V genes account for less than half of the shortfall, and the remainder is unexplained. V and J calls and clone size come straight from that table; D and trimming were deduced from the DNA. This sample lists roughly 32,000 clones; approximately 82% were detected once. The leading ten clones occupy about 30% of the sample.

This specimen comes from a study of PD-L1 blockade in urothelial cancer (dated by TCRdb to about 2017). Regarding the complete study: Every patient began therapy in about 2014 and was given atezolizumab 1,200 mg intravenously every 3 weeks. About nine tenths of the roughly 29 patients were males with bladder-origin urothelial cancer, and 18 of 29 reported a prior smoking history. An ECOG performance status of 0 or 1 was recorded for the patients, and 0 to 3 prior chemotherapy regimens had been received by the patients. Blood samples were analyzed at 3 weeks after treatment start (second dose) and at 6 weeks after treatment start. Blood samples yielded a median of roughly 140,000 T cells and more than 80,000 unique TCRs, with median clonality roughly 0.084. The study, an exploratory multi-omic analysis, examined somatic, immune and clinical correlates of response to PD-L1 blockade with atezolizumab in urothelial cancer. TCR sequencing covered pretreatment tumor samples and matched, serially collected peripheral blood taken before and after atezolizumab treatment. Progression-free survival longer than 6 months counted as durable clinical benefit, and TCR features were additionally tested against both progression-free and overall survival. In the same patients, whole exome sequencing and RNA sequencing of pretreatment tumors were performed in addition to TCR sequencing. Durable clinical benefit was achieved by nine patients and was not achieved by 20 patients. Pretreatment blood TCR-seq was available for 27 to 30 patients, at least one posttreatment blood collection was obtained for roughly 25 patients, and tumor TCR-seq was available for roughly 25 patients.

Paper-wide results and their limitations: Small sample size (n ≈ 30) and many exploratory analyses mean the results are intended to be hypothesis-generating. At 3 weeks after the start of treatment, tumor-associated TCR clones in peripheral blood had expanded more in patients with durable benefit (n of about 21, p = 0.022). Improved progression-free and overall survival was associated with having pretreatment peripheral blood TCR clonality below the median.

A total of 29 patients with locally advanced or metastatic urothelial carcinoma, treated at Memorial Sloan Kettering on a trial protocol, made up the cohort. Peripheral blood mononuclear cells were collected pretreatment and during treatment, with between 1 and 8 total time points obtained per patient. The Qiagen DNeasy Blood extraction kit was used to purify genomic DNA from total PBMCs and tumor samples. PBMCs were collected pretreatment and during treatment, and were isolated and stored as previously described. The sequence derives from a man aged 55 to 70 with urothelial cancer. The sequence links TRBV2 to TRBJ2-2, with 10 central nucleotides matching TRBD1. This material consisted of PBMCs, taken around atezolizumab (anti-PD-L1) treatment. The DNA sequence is TGTGCCAGCAGTTCCTTCGACAGGGGGCTCGGGGAGCTGTTTTTT. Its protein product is CASSSFDRGLGELFF.